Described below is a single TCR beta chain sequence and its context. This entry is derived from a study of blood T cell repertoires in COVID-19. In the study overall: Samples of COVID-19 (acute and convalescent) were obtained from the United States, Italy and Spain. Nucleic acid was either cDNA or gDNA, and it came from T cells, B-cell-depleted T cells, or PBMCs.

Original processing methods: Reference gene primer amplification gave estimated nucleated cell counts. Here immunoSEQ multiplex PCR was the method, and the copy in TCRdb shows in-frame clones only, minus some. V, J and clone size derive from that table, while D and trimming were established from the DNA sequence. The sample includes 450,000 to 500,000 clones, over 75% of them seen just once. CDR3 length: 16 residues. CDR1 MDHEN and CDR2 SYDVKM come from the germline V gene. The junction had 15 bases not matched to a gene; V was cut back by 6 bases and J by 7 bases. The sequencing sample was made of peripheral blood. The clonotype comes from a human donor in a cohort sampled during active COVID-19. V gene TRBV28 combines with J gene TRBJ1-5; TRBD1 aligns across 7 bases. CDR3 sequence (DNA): TGTGCCAGCAGCCCATTATTGCAGGGGGAACAACAGCCCCAGCATTTT. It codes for CASSPLLQGEQQPQHF.